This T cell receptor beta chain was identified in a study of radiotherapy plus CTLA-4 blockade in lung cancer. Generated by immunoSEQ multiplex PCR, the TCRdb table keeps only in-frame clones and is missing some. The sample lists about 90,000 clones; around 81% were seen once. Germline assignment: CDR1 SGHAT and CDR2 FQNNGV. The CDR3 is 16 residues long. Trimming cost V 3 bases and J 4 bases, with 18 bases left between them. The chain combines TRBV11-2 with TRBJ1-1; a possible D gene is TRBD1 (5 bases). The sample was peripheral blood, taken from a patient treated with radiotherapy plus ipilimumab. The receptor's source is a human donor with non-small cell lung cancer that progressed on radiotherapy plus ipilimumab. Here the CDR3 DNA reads TGTGCCAGCAGCTTGGGACGGGCGGAGTGGTTCACTGAAGCTTTCTTT. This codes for CASSLGRAEWFTEAFF.